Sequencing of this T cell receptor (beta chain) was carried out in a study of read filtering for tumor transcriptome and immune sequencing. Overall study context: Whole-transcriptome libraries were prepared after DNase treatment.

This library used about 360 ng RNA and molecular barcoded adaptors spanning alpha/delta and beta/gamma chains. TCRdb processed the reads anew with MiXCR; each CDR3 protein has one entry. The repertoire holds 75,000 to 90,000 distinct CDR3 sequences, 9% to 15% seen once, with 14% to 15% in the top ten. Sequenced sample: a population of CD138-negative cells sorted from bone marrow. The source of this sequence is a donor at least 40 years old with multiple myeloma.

The CDR3 region is CASSQDGSLRFF. The CDR3 DNA sequence: TGTGCCAGCAGCCAAGATGGGTCGTTAAGGTTTTTT. The rearrangement uses TRBV3-1 and TRBJ1-4; unclear D gene. The CDR3 has 12 residues. Germline CDR1 reads LGHDT; CDR2 reads YNNKEL (reference sequence). Trimming shortened V by 0 bases and J by 16 bases, and 12 bases separated the two germline ends.